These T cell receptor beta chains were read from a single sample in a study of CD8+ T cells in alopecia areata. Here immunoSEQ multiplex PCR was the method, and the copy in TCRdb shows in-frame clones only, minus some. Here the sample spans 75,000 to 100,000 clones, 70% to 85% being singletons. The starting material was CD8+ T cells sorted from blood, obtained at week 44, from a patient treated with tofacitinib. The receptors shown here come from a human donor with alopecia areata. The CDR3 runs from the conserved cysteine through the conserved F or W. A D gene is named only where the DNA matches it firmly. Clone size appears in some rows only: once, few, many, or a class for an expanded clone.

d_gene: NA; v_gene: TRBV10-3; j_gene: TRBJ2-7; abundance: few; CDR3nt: TGTGCCATCAGTGAGACAGGGTTTTCCTACGAGCAGTACTTC; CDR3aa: CAISETGFSYEQYF
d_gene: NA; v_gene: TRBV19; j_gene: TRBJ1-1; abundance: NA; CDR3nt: TGTGCCAGTTCCGAACAGGAGAACACTGAAGCTTTCTTT; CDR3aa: CASSEQENTEAFF
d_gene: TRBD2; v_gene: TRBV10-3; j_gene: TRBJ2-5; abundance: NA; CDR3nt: TGTGCCATCAGCGACGGGACTAGCGGGGGAAAAGAGACCCAGTACTTC; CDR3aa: CAISDGTSGGKETQYF
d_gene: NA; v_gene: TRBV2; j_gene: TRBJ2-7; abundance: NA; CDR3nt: TGTGCCAGCGTGGCCTCCTACGAGCAGTACTTC; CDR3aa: CASVASYEQYF
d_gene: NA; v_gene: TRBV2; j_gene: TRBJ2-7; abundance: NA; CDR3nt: TGTGCCAGCATCCAGTCCCCCTACGAGCAGTACTTC; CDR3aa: CASIQSPYEQYF
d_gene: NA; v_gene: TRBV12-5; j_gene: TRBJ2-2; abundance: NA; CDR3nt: TGTGCTAGTGGTCCCCCGCAGGGAACGGGCACCGGGGAGCTGTTTTTT; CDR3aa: CASGPPQGTGTGELFF
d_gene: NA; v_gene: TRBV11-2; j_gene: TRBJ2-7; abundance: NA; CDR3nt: TGTGCCAGCAGCTCCTCCCCAGGGGTCGAGCAGTACTTC; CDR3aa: CASSSSPGVEQYF
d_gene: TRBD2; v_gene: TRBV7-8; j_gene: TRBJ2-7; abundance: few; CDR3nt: TGTGCCAGCAGCTTAGAGCGGGACGGTCGAGTTGCGTACTTC; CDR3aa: CASSLERDGRVAYF
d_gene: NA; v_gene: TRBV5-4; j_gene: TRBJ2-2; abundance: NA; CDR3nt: TGTGCCAGTCATGCGAACACCGGGGAGCTGTTTTTT; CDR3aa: CASHANTGELFF
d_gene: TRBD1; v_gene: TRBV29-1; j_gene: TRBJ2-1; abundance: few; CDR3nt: TGCAGCGCACAGGGACAGGAGGTGTTCTTC; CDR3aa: CSAQGQEVFF
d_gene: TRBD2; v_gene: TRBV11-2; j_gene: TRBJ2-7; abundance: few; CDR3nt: TGTGCCAGCAGCTTAGTCGGGGTTAGCGGGGCGAGCTCCTACGAGCAGTACTTC; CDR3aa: CASSLVGVSGASSYEQYF
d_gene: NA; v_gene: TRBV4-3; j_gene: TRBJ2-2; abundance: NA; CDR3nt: TGCGCCAGCAGCCAAGAAGGAGGGGACTACACCGGGGAGCTGTTTTTT; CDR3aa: CASSQEGGDYTGELFF
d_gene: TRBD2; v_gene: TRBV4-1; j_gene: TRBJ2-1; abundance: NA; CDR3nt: TGCGCCAGCAGCCAAGAAATGGTTAGCGGGGGGAATCATGGTGAGCAGTTCTTC; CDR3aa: CASSQEMVSGGNHGEQFF
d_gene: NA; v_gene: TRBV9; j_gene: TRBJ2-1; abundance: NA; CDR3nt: TGTGCCAGCAGCGGGGGGGCGAACAATGAGCAGTTCTTC; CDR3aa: CASSGGANNEQFF
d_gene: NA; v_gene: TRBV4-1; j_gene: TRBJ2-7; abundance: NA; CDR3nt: TGCGCCAGCAGCCAAGATCGGGGGGCCCCTTACGAGCAGTACTTC; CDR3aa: CASSQDRGAPYEQYF
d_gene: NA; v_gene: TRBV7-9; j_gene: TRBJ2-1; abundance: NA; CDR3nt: TGTGCCAGCAGCTTGGGATGGAATGAGCAGTTCTTC; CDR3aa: CASSLGWNEQFF
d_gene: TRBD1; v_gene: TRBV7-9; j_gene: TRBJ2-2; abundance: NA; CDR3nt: TGTGCCAGCAAAAACGACAGGGGGCCCAACACCGGGGAGCTGTTTTTT; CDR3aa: CASKNDRGPNTGELFF
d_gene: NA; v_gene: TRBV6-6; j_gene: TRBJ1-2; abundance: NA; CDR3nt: TGTGCCAGCATGCGAGGGACTGGCTACACCTTC; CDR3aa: CASMRGTGYTF
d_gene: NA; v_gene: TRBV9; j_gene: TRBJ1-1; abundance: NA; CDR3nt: TGTGCCAGCCAAGAACCAGGGGCTTTGGCTGAAGCTTTCTTT; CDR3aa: CASQEPGALAEAFF
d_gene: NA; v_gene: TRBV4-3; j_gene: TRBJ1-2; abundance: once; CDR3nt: TGCGCCAGCAGCCAAGTTATGGGGGCCGCATCGAGAGGCTACACCTTC; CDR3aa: CASSQVMGAASRGYTF
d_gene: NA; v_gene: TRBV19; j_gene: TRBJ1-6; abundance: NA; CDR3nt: TGTGCCAGTAGTATTGACCTTGAGGAGAATTCACCCCTCCACTTT; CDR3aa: CASSIDLEENSPLHF
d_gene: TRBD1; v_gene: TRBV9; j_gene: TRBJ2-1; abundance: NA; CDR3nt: TGTGCCAGCAGCGTCACGACAGGGCCCTACAATGAGCAGTTCTTC; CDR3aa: CASSVTTGPYNEQFF
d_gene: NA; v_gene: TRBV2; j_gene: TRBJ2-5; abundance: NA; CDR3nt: TGTGCCAGCAGCGGGACGAGGGAGACCCAGTACTTC; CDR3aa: CASSGTRETQYF
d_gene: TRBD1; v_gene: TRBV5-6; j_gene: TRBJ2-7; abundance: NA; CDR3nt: TGTGCCAGCAGCTTGGTGACAGGGAACAACGAGCAGTACTTC; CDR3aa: CASSLVTGNNEQYF
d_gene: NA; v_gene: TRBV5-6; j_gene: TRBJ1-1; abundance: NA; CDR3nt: TGTGCCAGCCGGCCCCATGGAAACACTGAAGCTTTCTTT; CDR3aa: CASRPHGNTEAFF
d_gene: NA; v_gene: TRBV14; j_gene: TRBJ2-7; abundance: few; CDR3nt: TGTGCCAGCAGCCAAGTTTGGTACGAGCAGTACTTC; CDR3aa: CASSQVWYEQYF
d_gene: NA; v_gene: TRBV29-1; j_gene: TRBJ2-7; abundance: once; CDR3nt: TGCAGCGTTGAGGGCCTCTTGGGGTCCTACGAGCAGTACTTC; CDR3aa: CSVEGLLGSYEQYF
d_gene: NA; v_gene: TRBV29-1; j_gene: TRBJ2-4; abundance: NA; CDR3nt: TGCAGCGTTGAACAGGGAGGCATTCAGTACTTC; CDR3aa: CSVEQGGIQYF
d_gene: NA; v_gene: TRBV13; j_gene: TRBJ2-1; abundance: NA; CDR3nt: TGTGCCAGCAGCTTACGAGGGGGGGCGGCCTACAATGAGCAGTTCTTC; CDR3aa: CASSLRGGAAYNEQFF